This is a list of T cell receptor beta chains from one sample in a study of shared clonotypes between healthy human individuals. Using immunoSEQ multiplex PCR, the repertoire was profiled, and TCRdb retains in-frame clones only, with some absent. The sample has approximately 1,000,000 clones; around three quarters are singletons. Sequencing was carried out using memory CD4+ T cells from PBMCs. These receptors came from a man between 18 and 29 years old in good health. Some clones in this sample may be carry-over from other donors' samples. The CDR3 runs from the conserved cysteine through the conserved F or W. Fields, in order: clone size, D gene, J gene, V gene, CDR3 protein, CDR3 DNA. The D gene is left open where the match is weak. The listing skips clone size in some rows; elsewhere it reads once, few, many or a size class.

>many|TRBD2|TRBJ2-7|TRBV27
CASRYGTSGTYEQYF
TGTGCCAGCAGATACGGGACTAGCGGGACCTACGAGCAGTACTTC
>NA|NA|TRBJ1-1|TRBV5-4
CASSGGSWQNTEAFF
TGTGCCAGCAGCGGTGGTTCATGGCAGAACACTGAAGCTTTCTTT
>NA|TRBD2|TRBJ2-1|TRBV27
CASSLIGLVKNEQFF
TGTGCCAGCAGTTTAATCGGACTAGTAAAGAATGAGCAGTTCTTC
>NA|TRBD2|TRBJ2-1|TRBV6-1
CASRTSGSPNEQFF
TGTGCCAGCAGGACTAGCGGGAGCCCCAATGAGCAGTTCTTC
>NA|TRBD1|TRBJ2-1|TRBV6-1
CASSGQSGGNEQFF
TGTGCCAGCAGTGGTCAGTCAGGGGGCAATGAGCAGTTCTTC
>NA|NA|TRBJ1-2|TRBV5-1
CASSLAGGGDGYTF
TGCGCCAGCAGCTTGGCCGGCGGGGGAGATGGCTACACCTTC
>NA|NA|TRBJ1-3|TRBV27
CASSLSKGGPGNTIYF
TGTGCCAGCAGTTTATCGAAGGGGGGGCCTGGAAACACCATATATTTT
>few|NA|TRBJ2-2|TRBV28
CASSLRPTGELFF
TGTGCCAGCAGTTTAAGGCCCACCGGGGAGCTGTTTTTT
>NA|NA|TRBJ2-7|TRBV2
CASTVRRAHEQYF
TGTGCCAGCACCGTCCGGAGAGCACACGAGCAGTACTTC
>NA|TRBD2|TRBJ2-1|TRBV9
CASSVVGTSGYNEQFF
TGTGCCAGCAGCGTAGTGGGGACTAGCGGTTACAATGAGCAGTTCTTC
>NA|TRBD1|TRBJ2-2|TRBV7-9
CASSRDSANTGELFF
TGTGCCAGCAGCCGGGACAGCGCGAACACCGGGGAGCTGTTTTTT
>many|NA|TRBJ2-1|TRBV12-5
CASGLLQGGVSGEQFF
TGTGCTAGTGGTTTGCTCCAGGGGGGAGTAAGCGGTGAGCAGTTCTTC
>many|NA|TRBJ2-5|TRBV11-2
CASRWGDQETQYF
TGTGCCAGCAGATGGGGGGACCAAGAGACCCAGTACTTC
>NA|NA|TRBJ2-7|TRBV30
CAWSKKGGDEQYF
TGTGCCTGGAGTAAAAAGGGGGGCGACGAGCAGTACTTC
>NA|NA|TRBJ2-7|TRBV11-3
CASSPSGRGLSYEQYF
TGTGCCAGCAGTCCCTCTGGGAGGGGGCTCTCCTACGAGCAGTACTTC
>NA|TRBD1|TRBJ1-3|TRBV28
CASSSPGTASGNTIYF
TGTGCCAGCAGTTCCCCTGGGACAGCCTCTGGAAACACCATATATTTT
>NA|NA|TRBJ1-3|TRBV18
CASSPRGAGGLGNTIYF
TGTGCCAGCTCACCTCGCGGAGCCGGGGGCCTAGGAAACACCATATATTTT
>NA|NA|TRBJ2-2|TRBV7-3
CASSLTGGPGELFF
TGTGCCAGCAGCTTAACGGGCGGGCCCGGGGAGCTGTTTTTT
>NA|NA|TRBJ2-3|TRBV4-2
CASSQVGTSTDTQYF
TGTGCCAGCAGCCAAGTGGGGACTAGCACAGATACGCAGTATTTT
>NA|NA|TRBJ1-1|TRBV11-1
CASSQLENTEAFF
TGTGCCAGCAGCCAACTGGAGAACACTGAAGCTTTCTTT
>NA|NA|TRBJ1-1|TRBV7-9
CASSRDSWNTEAFF
TGTGCCAGCAGTCGGGACTCTTGGAACACTGAAGCTTTCTTT
>NA|NA|TRBJ2-2|TRBV9
CASSRLELAEGNTGELFF
TGTGCCAGCAGCCGACTGGAGTTGGCTGAGGGGAACACCGGGGAGCTGTTTTTT
>NA|NA|TRBJ1-2|TRBV29-1
CSVESAGAGYGYTF
TGCAGCGTTGAATCCGCAGGGGCAGGGTATGGCTACACCTTC
>many|TRBD2|TRBJ2-2|TRBV19
CASSHTSGPRYANTGELFF
TGTGCCAGTAGTCACACTAGCGGACCTCGATACGCGAACACCGGGGAGCTGTTTTTT
>NA|NA|TRBJ1-4|TRBV6-1
CASSERHYEKLFF
TGTGCCAGCAGTGAACGCCATTATGAAAAACTGTTTTTT
>NA|NA|TRBJ2-5|TRBV7-6
CASSLYAGTPAEETQYF
TGTGCCAGCAGCTTATACGCCGGGACACCGGCCGAAGAGACCCAGTACTTC
>NA|TRBD2|TRBJ2-1|TRBV19
CASSPTSGRRNEQFF
TGTGCCAGTAGTCCTACTAGCGGGAGACGTAATGAGCAGTTCTTC
>NA|NA|TRBJ2-1|TRBV5-6
CASSLSGREQFF
TGTGCCAGCAGCTTGTCGGGTCGCGAGCAGTTCTTC
>NA|NA|TRBJ2-7|TRBV7-2
CASSTRTGTPIYEQYF
TGTGCCAGCAGCACTAGAACCGGGACACCGATCTACGAGCAGTACTTC
>few|NA|TRBJ1-4|TRBV27
CASGNFNRPPWEKLFF
TGTGCCAGCGGAAACTTTAACAGGCCCCCCTGGGAAAAACTGTTTTTT
>NA|NA|TRBJ1-1|TRBV6-5
CASSPTRTEAFF
TGTGCCAGCAGTCCTACGCGGACCGAAGCTTTCTTT
>NA|NA|TRBJ2-7|TRBV2
CASSEVRGRYEQYF
TGTGCCAGCAGTGAAGTCAGGGGGAGGTACGAGCAGTACTTC